The rows below give T cell receptor beta chains drawn from one sample of a study of T cell responses to AZD1222 COVID-19 vaccine. Here immunoSEQ multiplex PCR was the method, and the copy in TCRdb shows in-frame clones only, minus some. The sample holds over 120,000 clones, about 90% seen once. The specimen was peripheral blood, collected 28 days after the second AZD1222 dose. Receptor source: an adult who received the AZD1222 COVID-19 vaccine. The CDR3 runs from the conserved cysteine through the conserved F or W. The D gene is left open where the match is weak. Rows may omit the clone size; those that give it use once, few, many or a size class.

TRBJ1-1	TRBD1	TRBV27	.	TGTGCCAGCAGACCACAGGGGAGAACTGAAGCTTTCTTT	CASRPQGRTEAFF
TRBJ2-7	.	TRBV11-3	.	TGTGCCAGCAGCACCACACAGGGCGAGCAGTACTTC	CASSTTQGEQYF
TRBJ2-2	.	TRBV9	.	TGTGCCAGCAGGGGCCCGGAGGCCGGGGAGCTGTTTTTT	CASRGPEAGELFF
TRBJ2-5	.	TRBV30	once	TGTGCCTGGAGCCCCGTCACCGAGCGACAAGAGACCCAGTACTTC	CAWSPVTERQETQYF
TRBJ2-1	.	TRBV5-5	once	TGTGCCAGCAGCCCCCCCCTTAATTACAATGAGCAGTTCTTC	CASSPPLNYNEQFF
TRBJ1-5	.	TRBV12-3/TRBV12-4	.	TGTGCCAGCAGTTTCCCTGGGCAGCCCCAGCATTTT	CASSFPGQPQHF
TRBJ2-2	.	TRBV9	.	TGTGCCAGCAGCGTAAGCCAGCACCCGAACACCGGGGAGCTGTTTTTT	CASSVSQHPNTGELFF
TRBJ1-2	.	TRBV28	.	TGTGCCAGCAGCCTGAACTATGGCTACACCTTC	CASSLNYGYTF
TRBJ1-6	.	TRBV7-8	.	TGTGCCAGCAGCTCGGCGGGGGAGTCACCCCTCCACTTT	CASSSAGESPLHF
TRBJ2-7	TRBD1	TRBV5-6	.	TGTGCCAGCAGCCCCGGACAGGGTAACTACGAGCAGTACTTC	CASSPGQGNYEQYF
TRBJ1-5	TRBD1	TRBV24-1	.	TGTGCCACCAGTCAATTCGGAGGGGGCGGAAATCAGCCCCAGCATTTT	CATSQFGGGGNQPQHF
TRBJ2-5	TRBD2	TRBV6-2/TRBV6-3	.	TGTGCCAGCAGTTATCGACTAGCAGAGACCCAGTACTTC	CASSYRLAETQYF
TRBJ2-1	TRBD2	TRBV4-2	.	TGTGCCAGCAGCCAATCCGGGACTACGAGCTCCTACAATGAGCAGTTCTTC	CASSQSGTTSSYNEQFF
TRBJ2-2	TRBD1	TRBV30	.	TGTGCCTGGAGTGTACCCTTTGGACAGGTCGACACCGGGGAGCTGTTTTTT	CAWSVPFGQVDTGELFF
TRBJ1-1	.	TRBV6-5	few	TGTGCCAGCAGTTACTCTGGCAGGACGAACACTGAAGCTTTCTTT	CASSYSGRTNTEAFF
TRBJ1-6	.	TRBV15	.	TGTGCCACCAGCAGGACCTCAGAGGGTTCACCCCTCCACTTT	CATSRTSEGSPLHF
TRBJ2-7	TRBD1	TRBV30	.	TGTGCCTGGAGTCTAGGAGGGACAGGAGTTACAGAGCAGTACTTC	CAWSLGGTGVTEQYF
TRBJ2-5	TRBD1	TRBV19	.	TGTGCCAGTAGCGACCCTGGACAGGGCCTAGGGACCCAGTACTTC	CASSDPGQGLGTQYF
TRBJ2-7	.	TRBV6-4	.	TGTGCCAGCAGTGACCCCAGGGCCGAGCAGTACTTC	CASSDPRAEQYF
TRBJ2-2	.	TRBV7-2	.	TGTGCCAGCAGCCGGGGCCTCGAGACCGGGGAGCTGTTTTTT	CASSRGLETGELFF
TRBJ2-1	.	TRBV29-1	.	TGCAGCGTCGATGGACCCACACCCTACAATGAGCAGTTCTTC	CSVDGPTPYNEQFF
TRBJ1-2	.	TRBV28	.	TGTGCCAGCAGTTTGGGGGCTAACTATGGCTACACCTTC	CASSLGANYGYTF
TRBJ1-2	.	TRBV29-1	once	TGCAGCGTTGAAGGTGGTCGAGGTGATGGCTACACCTTC	CSVEGGRGDGYTF
TRBJ1-4	.	TRBV28	.	TGTGCCAGCAGCCCCTCGGGGAGGCGGAATGAAAAACTGTTTTTT	CASSPSGRRNEKLFF
TRBJ2-7	.	TRBV9	few	TGTGCCAGCAGCGTAACCCCAGGATGGGCCTACGAGCAGTACTTC	CASSVTPGWAYEQYF
TRBJ1-5	.	TRBV19	.	TGTGCCAGTAGTCGCCAGGGACGCCAGCCCCAGCATTTT	CASSRQGRQPQHF
TRBJ1-4	.	TRBV29-1	.	TGCAGCGTTGAGGGCCATACAGATGAAAAACTGTTTTTT	CSVEGHTDEKLFF
TRBJ2-7	.	TRBV6-1	.	TGTGCCAGCAGTTTGGGACATATGACCTACGAGCAGTACTTC	CASSLGHMTYEQYF
TRBJ1-4	.	TRBV6-5	.	TGTGCCAGCAGTAGGGGGACCGTTAGTAATGAAAAACTGTTTTTT	CASSRGTVSNEKLFF
TRBJ1-2	.	TRBV28	.	TGTGCCAGCGCCACCGAACAGAGCTATGGCTACACCTTC	CASATEQSYGYTF
TRBJ1-5	TRBD1	TRBV28	.	TGTGCCAGCAGCTCGGGACAGGGGAGTCCTCAGCCCCAGCATTTT	CASSSGQGSPQPQHF
TRBJ1-1	.	TRBV2	few	TGTGCCAGCAGTGTAGCAGGGCTTGAAGCTTTCTTT	CASSVAGLEAFF
TRBJ1-1	.	TRBV6-6	.	TGTGCCAGCAGTCATGGGGGAGGAGGGAGGAACACTGAAGCTTTCTTT	CASSHGGGGRNTEAFF
TRBJ2-5	TRBD1	TRBV6-2/TRBV6-3	few	TGTGCCAGCAGCGGGACAGGGAGTGGAGAGACCCAGTACTTC	CASSGTGSGETQYF
TRBJ1-1	.	TRBV18	.	TGTGCCAGCTCACCACCGGGGAAAAGGGGGGGGCGAACTGAAGCTTTCTTT	CASSPPGKRGGRTEAFF
TRBJ1-5	.	TRBV15	.	TGTGCCACCAGCAGAGCCGAAGGTCAGCCCCAGCATTTT	CATSRAEGQPQHF
TRBJ2-4	TRBD1	TRBV2	once	TGTGCCAGCAGTGAAACTGGACAGGGTGGGAACATTCAGTACTTC	CASSETGQGGNIQYF
TRBJ2-7	.	TRBV28	.	TGTGCCAGCAGTTCCCTATCCCCCTACGAGCAGTACTTC	CASSSLSPYEQYF
TRBJ1-2	.	TRBV28	.	TGTGCCAGCAGTTTAGGGGGAACTAGAGGCGGCTACACCTTC	CASSLGGTRGGYTF
TRBJ2-2	.	TRBV5-1	.	TGCGCCAGCAGAGATGGGGGGACTAACACCGGGGAGCTGTTTTTT	CASRDGGTNTGELFF
TRBJ2-1	TRBD2	TRBV3-1/TRBV3-2	.	TGTGCCAGCGCAAAAGCGGGGCGGAATGAGCAGTTCTTC	CASAKAGRNEQFF
TRBJ2-1	.	TRBV3-1/TRBV3-2	.	TGTGCCAGCAGCCAACTTGCGACAAGCGAGCAGTTCTTC	CASSQLATSEQFF
TRBJ1-5	.	TRBV27	.	TGTGCCAGCAGTACCAACAATCAGCCCCAGCATTTT	CASSTNNQPQHF
TRBJ2-5	TRBD2	TRBV2	.	TGTGCCAGCAGGAGCATAGCGGGGAACCAAGAGACCCAGTACTTC	CASRSIAGNQETQYF
TRBJ1-1	.	TRBV6-5	.	TGTGCCAGCAGTCGACACCTGAACACTGAAGCTTTCTTT	CASSRHLNTEAFF
TRBJ2-7	.	TRBV6-5	.	TGTGCCAGCAGTTACTTTTTAGGGCCCCCAGGAGGCGAGCAGTACTTC	CASSYFLGPPGGEQYF
TRBJ2-6	.	TRBV28	.	TGTGCCAGCAGCCTCCCGAGCTCTGGGGCCAACGTCCTGACTTTC	CASSLPSSGANVLTF
TRBJ1-5	.	TRBV6-2/TRBV6-3	.	TGTGCCAGCAGTTACGCTGGGGCGATAAATCAGCCCCAGCATTTT	CASSYAGAINQPQHF
TRBJ2-2	TRBD1	TRBV5-1	.	TGCGCCAGCAGCATGGACAGGGTCGGGGAGCTGTTTTTT	CASSMDRVGELFF
TRBJ1-2	.	TRBV19	.	TGTGCCAGTAGCTTCGGGGAAGGCTATGGCTACACCTTC	CASSFGEGYGYTF
TRBJ2-5	TRBD1	TRBV7-2	.	TGTGCCAGCGAATCAGGGGGCGCAGAGACCCAGTACTTC	CASESGGAETQYF
TRBJ1-2	TRBD1	TRBV25-1	.	TGTGCCAGCAGCGAGACAGGGGGACGCTATGGCTACACCTTC	CASSETGGRYGYTF
TRBJ1-3	.	TRBV19	few	TGTGCCAGTAGTATAGAGGAGACTTCGGGAAACACCATATATTTT	CASSIEETSGNTIYF
TRBJ2-1	.	TRBV4-2	.	TGTGCCAGCAGCTCCAGTAGGGGCAATGAGCAGTTCTTC	CASSSSRGNEQFF
TRBJ2-2	TRBD2	TRBV9	.	TGTGCCAGCAGCGGAGGTCCCCTAGCGGGAGCCCACACCGGGGAGCTGTTTTTT	CASSGGPLAGAHTGELFF
TRBJ1-1	TRBD1	TRBV6-5	.	TGTGCCAGCAAACCGGGACAGAGAGCTGAAGCTTTCTTT	CASKPGQRAEAFF